This paragraph reports one T cell receptor beta chain. The data originate from a study of cytomegalovirus exposure and HLA in healthy donors. In the study overall: Around 180 million T cells yielded 117 million unique TCR beta sequences in earlier analysis.

V lost 3 bases and J 4 bases, leaving 10 bases between the germline ends. The CDR3 sequence is 13 residues long. The germline gives CDR1 KGHSH, CDR2 LQKENI. It was with 60 Vbeta and 13 Jbeta primers that the PCR ran. TCRdb keeps only in-frame clones here, not all; method: immunoSEQ multiplex PCR. The data contain around 200,000 clones, 75% of them singletons. The sample taken for sequencing was PBMCs. The clonotype comes from a male donor in good health and CMV-seronegative. The chain combines TRBV18 with TRBJ2-7; unclear D gene. The CDR3 coding sequence is TGTGCCAGCTCACCCCGGAGAGCTTACGAGCAGTACTTC. Protein sequence: CASSPRRAYEQYF.